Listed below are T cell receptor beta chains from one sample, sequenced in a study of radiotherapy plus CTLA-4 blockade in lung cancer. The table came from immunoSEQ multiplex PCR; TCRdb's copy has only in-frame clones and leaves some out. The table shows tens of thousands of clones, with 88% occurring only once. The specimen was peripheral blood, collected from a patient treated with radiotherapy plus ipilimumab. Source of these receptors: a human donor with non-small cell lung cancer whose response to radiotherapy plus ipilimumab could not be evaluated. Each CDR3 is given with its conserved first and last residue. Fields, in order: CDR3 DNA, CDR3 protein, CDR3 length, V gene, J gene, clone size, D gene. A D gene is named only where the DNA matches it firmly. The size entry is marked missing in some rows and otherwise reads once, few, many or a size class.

DNA: TGTGCCAGCAGCTTGGCGCAGTCCTACGAGCAGTACTTC; CDR3: CASSLAQSYEQYF; length: 13; V: TRBV5-4; J: TRBJ2-7; size: .; D: .
DNA: TGTGCCAGCAGCACGCCAGGACCTCCGACAGGCGTCGGCGAGCAGTACTTC; CDR3: CASSTPGPPTGVGEQYF; length: 17; V: TRBV25-1; J: TRBJ2-7; size: few; D: .
DNA: TGTGCCAGCAGCACATTCATGCGAGGGTCTGGCGACACTGAAGCTTTCTTT; CDR3: CASSTFMRGSGDTEAFF; length: 17; V: TRBV7-9; J: TRBJ1-1; size: .; D: .
DNA: TGTGCCACCAGCACGGACAGCCCTTATGGAAACACCATATATTTT; CDR3: CATSTDSPYGNTIYF; length: 15; V: TRBV15; J: TRBJ1-3; size: .; D: .
DNA: TGTGCCAGCAGCCCAGGGGCATTCGCGAACACCGGGGAGCTGTTTTTT; CDR3: CASSPGAFANTGELFF; length: 16; V: TRBV7-9; J: TRBJ2-2; size: .; D: .
DNA: TGTGCCAGCAGCTACTCCGGGACTAGCAGCTCCTACGAGCAGTACTTC; CDR3: CASSYSGTSSSYEQYF; length: 16; V: TRBV7-9; J: TRBJ2-7; size: .; D: TRBD2
DNA: TGTGCCATCAGGATACCGGGGGAAGGGACCCAGTACTTC; CDR3: CAIRIPGEGTQYF; length: 13; V: TRBV10-3; J: TRBJ2-5; size: .; D: .
DNA: TGTGCCACCAGCAGAGATCAGGGGATCAGCACAGATACGCAGTATTTT; CDR3: CATSRDQGISTDTQYF; length: 16; V: TRBV15; J: TRBJ2-3; size: .; D: .
DNA: TGTGCCAGCTCACCGGCAGGCAGCTCCTACAGCACAGATACGCAGTATTTT; CDR3: CASSPAGSSYSTDTQYF; length: 17; V: TRBV18; J: TRBJ2-3; size: few; D: .
DNA: TGTGCCAGCAGTTTAACGGGACAGAAGAGATTCTATGGCTACACCTTC; CDR3: CASSLTGQKRFYGYTF; length: 16; V: TRBV27; J: TRBJ1-2; size: .; D: TRBD1
DNA: TGTGCCAGCAGCCCGACCGGGACACCGCGTTGGACCCAGTACTTC; CDR3: CASSPTGTPRWTQYF; length: 15; V: TRBV5-6; J: TRBJ2-5; size: .; D: .
DNA: TGTGCCAGCAGCTTCGAGGACTCCTACGAGCAGTACTTC; CDR3: CASSFEDSYEQYF; length: 13; V: TRBV7-9; J: TRBJ2-7; size: once; D: .
DNA: TGTGCCAGCAGCTCACAGGGGGCCAACGAGCAGTACTTC; CDR3: CASSSQGANEQYF; length: 13; V: TRBV5-4; J: TRBJ2-7; size: .; D: TRBD1
DNA: TGTGCCAGCTCGGGGACAGGGAGGGAGCAGTACTTC; CDR3: CASSGTGREQYF; length: 12; V: TRBV18; J: TRBJ2-7; size: once; D: TRBD1
DNA: TGTGCCAGCAGCCCGCGGGGGCGGGGGGCCCAAGAGACCCAGTACTTC; CDR3: CASSPRGRGAQETQYF; length: 16; V: TRBV4-2; J: TRBJ2-5; size: once; D: TRBD2
DNA: TGTGCCAGCAGTTTAGGACAGTCTGGGGCCAACGTCCTGACTTTC; CDR3: CASSLGQSGANVLTF; length: 15; V: TRBV28; J: TRBJ2-6; size: .; D: .
DNA: TGCAGCGCTCAGACAGGGGGGCTCGCTAATGAAAAACTGTTTTTT; CDR3: CSAQTGGLANEKLFF; length: 15; V: TRBV29-1; J: TRBJ1-4; size: .; D: TRBD1
DNA: TGTGCCAGCAGCTTACAAACCGAGGGAAACACCATATATTTT; CDR3: CASSLQTEGNTIYF; length: 14; V: TRBV7-2; J: TRBJ1-3; size: .; D: .
DNA: TGTGCCAGTAGTATAGTGGCAGGGGGCATGGAGACCCAGTACTTC; CDR3: CASSIVAGGMETQYF; length: 15; V: TRBV19; J: TRBJ2-5; size: .; D: TRBD1
DNA: TGCAGCGTGGGACCGGGACTGATCCTTCCTAACTATGGCTACACCTTC; CDR3: CSVGPGLILPNYGYTF; length: 16; V: TRBV29-1; J: TRBJ1-2; size: .; D: .
DNA: TGTGCCAGCAGCAGGACAGGAGAGCCCTACAATGAGCAGTTCTTC; CDR3: CASSRTGEPYNEQFF; length: 15; V: TRBV27; J: TRBJ2-1; size: .; D: TRBD1
DNA: TGCAGCGTTAAGCGGGGGGGCGCCCCCGAACTCTACGAGCAGTACTTC; CDR3: CSVKRGGAPELYEQYF; length: 16; V: TRBV29-1; J: TRBJ2-7; size: .; D: TRBD2
DNA: TGTGCCAGCAGCTTACGGGGGTTTCCAGAACACATCCAAGAGACCCAGTACTTC; CDR3: CASSLRGFPEHIQETQYF; length: 18; V: TRBV11-2; J: TRBJ2-5; size: .; D: .
DNA: TGTGCCAGCAGCTTTTGGGGGGGTGGCTACACCTTC; CDR3: CASSFWGGGYTF; length: 12; V: TRBV11-2; J: TRBJ1-2; size: .; D: .
DNA: TGTGCCAGCAGCTTGAGGGGAACTGGAAACACCATATATTTT; CDR3: CASSLRGTGNTIYF; length: 14; V: TRBV5-6; J: TRBJ1-3; size: .; D: .
DNA: TGTGCCACCCTCGTCGGGGACAGACACTATGGCTACACCTTC; CDR3: CATLVGDRHYGYTF; length: 14; V: TRBV28; J: TRBJ1-2; size: .; D: TRBD1
DNA: TGTGCCATCAGTGAGTCCTCGCTCCGGCGGCAAGCGGCAAATTCACCCCTCCACTTT; CDR3: CAISESSLRRQAANSPLHF; length: 19; V: TRBV10-3; J: TRBJ1-6; size: once; D: .
DNA: TGTGCCAGCAGCGTAGCTGCTAGCGGGGGGGCAGAGACCCAGTACTTC; CDR3: CASSVAASGGAETQYF; length: 16; V: TRBV9; J: TRBJ2-5; size: few; D: TRBD2
DNA: TGCGCCAGCAGCCCCGGTACAGATACGCAGTATTTT; CDR3: CASSPGTDTQYF; length: 12; V: TRBV4-3; J: TRBJ2-3; size: .; D: .
DNA: TGTGCCAGCAGCTCACGACTCAGGGACAGCAAAAAGAGGCACACGCAGTATTTT; CDR3: CASSSRLRDSKKRHTQYF; length: 18; V: TRBV7-9; J: TRBJ2-3; size: .; D: TRBD1
DNA: TGCGCCAGCAGCCGACCCACGGAGCATTTTCAGCCCCAGCATTTT; CDR3: CASSRPTEHFQPQHF; length: 15; V: TRBV4-1; J: TRBJ1-5; size: .; D: .